There are a few counts of the clone carrying this TCR beta chain. What it recognizes is unknown. The data stem from a study of regulatory T cells in long-lasting Graves disease. Study as a whole: Over-5-year antithyroid drug use with positive TSH receptor antibodies defined persistent Graves' disease in the study.

J lost 6 bases, V lost 3 bases, and 6 bases had no gene match. The CDR3 covers 15 residues. Germline assignment: CDR1 SEHNR and CDR2 FQNEAQ (reference sequence). Study-level results: TRBV28, TRBJ1-2 and TRBJ2-5 were favored in persistent disease.

Construction of the TCR beta libraries employed iRepertoire HTBI primers in conjunction with Arm-PCR of CDR3 regions. TCRdb independently ran MiXCR on the multiplex PCR reads; one entry per CDR3 protein. The sample shows hundreds of thousands of distinct CDR3 sequences, less than 25% of them seen only once. Time point specified: persistent/refractory GD, antithyroid drugs over 5 years with positive TRAb. PBMC RNA was the source of the TCR library. The receptor's source is a female donor with Graves disease. The sample here was peripheral blood mononuclear cells (PBMCs), taken when the disease was refractory, from a patient treated with antithyroid drugs. The chain recombines TRBV7-9 with TRBJ1-1; TRBD1 agrees at 11 bases. This chain's CDR3 is CASSFGDRGISEAFF. CDR3 DNA: TGTGCCAGCAGCTTCGGGGACAGGGGGATATCTGAAGCTTTCTTT.